The 21 T cell receptor beta chains given below trace back to one sample, sequenced in a study of CD8 T cells in ankylosing spondylitis. TCRdb reanalysed the 5' RACE reads using MiXCR and keeps one entry per CDR3 protein. The sample includes approximately 15,000 distinct CDR3 sequences, 2.8% of them seen just once. The material sequenced was blood, either unsorted or a sorted T cell fraction (not recorded which). The source is a male donor with ankylosing spondylitis or in good health (not recorded which).

At least ten counts were recorded for this clonotype. V gene TRBV9 combines with J gene TRBJ2-3; D perhaps matches TRBD1 (6 bases). CDR1 and CDR2 (germline): SGDLS, YYNGEE. V was pared by 3 bases and J by 4 bases, with 15 bases between. This CDR3 contains 15 residues. CDR3 amino acids: CASSGIPGHSDTQYF. The CDR3 DNA is TGTGCCAGCAGCGGGATACCGGGACATTCAGATACGCAGTATTTT.

At least ten counts were recorded for this clonotype. V is TRBV9 and J is TRBJ2-1; D might be TRBD1 or TRBD2, each matching 6 bases. Germline loops: CDR1 SGDLS, CDR2 YYNGEE. With 0 bases removed from V and 9 bases from J, the gap between germline ends came to 10 bases. The CDR3 runs to 13 residues. The CDR3 is CASSVGRGIEQFF. The CDR3 nucleotides are TGTGCCAGCAGCGTAGGGAGGGGGATTGAGCAGTTCTTC.

This clonotype appeared many times. The CDR3 loop is CASSPRQGVLTDTQYF. The CDR3 region has the DNA TGTGCCAGCAGCCCGCGACAGGGGGTTCTTACAGATACGCAGTATTTT. The chain uses TRBV9 and TRBJ2-3; TRBD1 agrees at 9 bases. The germline V gene encodes CDR1 SGDLS and CDR2 YYNGEE. J was trimmed by 3 bases and V by 4 bases; bases with no gene match: 9. This CDR3 spans 16 amino acids. Filled out from reference TRBV9 and TRBJ2-3, the complete variable domain reads DSGVTQTPKHLITATGQRVTLRCSPRSGDLSVYWYQQSLDQGLQFLIQYYNGEERAKGNILERFSAQQFPDLHSELNLSSLELGDSALYFCASSPRQGVLTDTQYFGPGTRLTVL.

This clonotype was seen repeatedly, ten times or more. CDR3 sequence reads: CASSVEARTSGNTGELFF. Written as DNA, the CDR3 is TGTGCCAGCAGCGTAGAGGCAAGGACTAGCGGGAACACCGGGGAGCTGTTTTTT. The rearrangement joins TRBV9 to TRBJ2-2; 10 bases are a match to TRBD2. Germline CDR1 reads SGDLS; CDR2 reads YYNGEE. This CDR3 region has 18 residues. V gave up 0 bases and J gave up 1 base; unmatched junction bases: 6.

In this sample, this clonotype turned up many times. The gene calls are TRBV9 and TRBJ2-1, with TRBD2 identical over 8 bases. The germline CDR1 and CDR2 sequences are SGDLS and YYNGEE. V trimming: 0 bases; J trimming: 0 bases; junction bases outside the gene matches: 8. The CDR3 has 18 amino acids. CDR3 DNA sequence: TGTGCCAGCAGCGTAGTAGGTAGCGGGGATTTCTCCTACAATGAGCAGTTCTTC. It encodes CASSVVGSGDFSYNEQFF.

This clonotype has ten or more counts. The rearrangement joins TRBV9 to TRBJ2-5, with 11 bases fitting TRBD2. Per the germline V gene, CDR1 is SGDLS and CDR2 is YYNGEE. The length of the CDR3 is 17 residues. Unmatched junction bases numbered 5, after V lost 0 bases and J lost 1 base. CDR3 in DNA: TGTGCCAGCAGCGTAGGTGTGGGACTAGCGGTCCAAGAGACCCAGTACTTC. Protein product: CASSVGVGLAVQETQYF.

This clonotype was found many times. This sequence joins TRBV9 and TRBJ2-5, with a weak D call TRBD2 (6 bases). The CDR3 is made up of 14 amino acids. Trimming removed 4 bases from V and 3 bases from J, with 13 bases in between. The V gene's germline CDR1 is SGDLS and CDR2 YYNGEE. Here the CDR3 reads CASSTGVKEETQYF. Here the CDR3 DNA reads TGTGCCAGCAGCACGGGGGTGAAAGAAGAGACCCAGTACTTC. The whole variable domain, remainder taken from reference TRBV9 and TRBJ2-5, is DSGVTQTPKHLITATGQRVTLRCSPRSGDLSVYWYQQSLDQGLQFLIQYYNGEERAKGNILERFSAQQFPDLHSELNLSSLELGDSALYFCASSTGVKEETQYFGPGTRLLVL.

This clonotype was recorded at least ten times. The chain couples TRBV9 to TRBJ2-1; 11 bases are a match to TRBD2. The CDR3 extends over 16 amino acids. With 0 bases clipped from V and 8 bases from J, the junction kept 7 bases outside the gene matches. Per germline, CDR1 SGDLS and CDR2 YYNGEE. CDR3 residues: CASSVGLAGGMDEQFF. The CDR3, as DNA: TGTGCCAGCAGCGTAGGCCTAGCGGGGGGTATGGATGAGCAGTTCTTC.

There are many counts of this clonotype. The genes are TRBV9 and TRBJ1-2; 8 bases agree with TRBD1. With V trimmed by 0 bases and J by 4 bases, 5 bases remained unmatched. Germline V gives CDR1 SGDLS, CDR2 YYNGEE. CDR3 length equals 15 residues. The CDR3 here is CASSVARTGTYGYTF. The CDR3 region has the DNA TGTGCCAGCAGCGTAGCCCGGACAGGGACCTATGGCTACACCTTC.

This clonotype occurred many times. The chain recombines TRBV9 with TRBJ2-5, with no clear D. Per germline, CDR1 SGDLS and CDR2 YYNGEE. V dropped 4 bases and J dropped 5 bases, with 15 bases sitting between them. The CDR3 runs to 14 residues. CDR3 residues: CASSPRTGSETQYF. The CDR3 bases are TGTGCCAGCAGCCCCAGGACCGGATCCGAGACCCAGTACTTC.

This clonotype was detected many times. The chain recombines TRBV9 with TRBJ1-1, with a tentative D call TRBD1 (6 bases). Trimming shortened V by 3 bases and J by 4 bases, and 13 bases separated the two germline ends. The CDR3 runs to 14 residues. Germline CDR1 and CDR2: SGDLS and YYNGEE. The CDR3 nucleotides read TGTGCCAGCAGCGCCACAGGGCCGAGCACTGAAGCTTTCTTT. This codes for CASSATGPSTEAFF.

This clonotype was found a few times. This could be a read error, since a much larger clone is one nucleotide away. V is TRBV9 and J is TRBJ2-4; 10 nucleotides match TRBD2. There are 16 residues in the CDR3. Per the germline V gene, CDR1 is SGDLS and CDR2 is YYNGEE. The CDR3 loop reads CAISVESGRAENIQYF. CDR3 coding DNA: TGTGCCATCAGCGTAGAGAGCGGGAGGGCCGAAAACATTCAGTACTTC.

This clonotype was detected many times. The genes are TRBV9 and TRBJ2-7, with no clear D. From germline, CDR1 is SGDLS and CDR2 YYNGEE. V lost 3 bases and J 2 bases, leaving 6 bases between the germline ends. The CDR3 has 12 residues. CDR3 DNA: TGTGCCAGCAGCGGAGAAACCTACGAGCAGTACTTC. Protein sequence: CASSGETYEQYF.

In its sample, this clonotype ranks as medium-sized. The chain uses TRBV9 and TRBJ2-2; TRBD2 aligns across 7 bases. The CDR3 is made up of 17 amino acids. V lost 0 bases to trimming and J lost 6 bases; unmatched junction nucleotides: 11. Per germline, CDR1 SGDLS and CDR2 YYNGEE. In DNA, the CDR3 is TGTGCCAGCAGCGTAGGGGGGAGGGCCACCAAAGCCGGGGAGCTGTTTTTT. As protein: CASSVGGRATKAGELFF. The full variable domain, rest sourced from reference TRBV9 and TRBJ2-2, is DSGVTQTPKHLITATGQRVTLRCSPRSGDLSVYWYQQSLDQGLQFLIQYYNGEERAKGNILERFSAQQFPDLHSELNLSSLELGDSALYFCASSVGGRATKAGELFFGEGSRLTVL.

In this sample, this clonotype turned up many times. The chain recombines TRBV9 with TRBJ2-1, with 15 positions matching TRBD2. With 0 bases clipped from V and 9 bases from J, the junction kept 7 bases outside the gene matches. Germline V CDR1 and CDR2: SGDLS, YYNGEE. The CDR3 covers 17 residues. CDR3 DNA sequence: TGTGCCAGCAGCGTAGCCCTGGGACTAGCGGGAGGAGGTGAGCAGTTCTTC. Residues: CASSVALGLAGGGEQFF.

This clonotype has at least ten counts. The gene calls are TRBV9 and TRBJ1-1; D is perhaps TRBD1 (6 bases). CDR1 and CDR2 from the germline V gene are SGDLS and YYNGEE. There are 18 residues in the CDR3. Trimming removed 0 bases at V and 2 bases at J, with 20 bases between. CDR3 amino acids: CASSVGEFWGTNNTEAFF. CDR3 nucleotide sequence: TGTGCCAGCAGCGTAGGAGAGTTTTGGGGGACAAACAACACTGAAGCTTTCTTT.

This clonotype occurred many times. This chain connects TRBV3-1 to TRBJ2-2; D is possibly TRBD2 (7 bases). V dropped 4 bases and J dropped 1 base, with 22 bases sitting between them. CDR1 and CDR2 (germline): LGHDT, YNNKEL (reference sequence). The CDR3 is 19 residues long. CDR3 sequence (DNA): TGTGCCAGCAGCCGCGTAGGTCGGGGGGCCCTGAAGAACACCGGGGAGCTGTTTTTT. Residues: CASSRVGRGALKNTGELFF.

This clonotype appeared a few times. The chain recombines TRBV9 with TRBJ2-7; possibly TRBD1 for D (6 bases). The CDR3 has 14 amino acids. Per germline, CDR1 SGDLS and CDR2 YYNGEE. Trimming stripped 2 bases from V and 2 bases from J, with 11 bases between. In DNA, the CDR3 is TGTGCCAGCAGCGTTTTGGACAGAGCCTACGAGCAGTACTTC. It yields the protein CASSVLDRAYEQYF.

Relative to its sample, this clonotype is medium-sized (0.01 to 0.1%). The V and J genes are TRBV9 and TRBJ2-2; 7 nucleotides match TRBD2. Germline loops: CDR1 SGDLS, CDR2 YYNGEE. The V segment lost 0 bases and the J segment 5 bases; nucleotides outside the gene matches: 7. This CDR3 contains 16 residues. Here the CDR3 DNA reads TGTGCCAGCAGCGTAGGACTAGCTGGGAGGACCGGGGAGCTGTTTTTT. This gives the protein CASSVGLAGRTGELFF.

By sample share, this clonotype is medium-sized. The rearrangement uses TRBV9 and TRBJ1-2; D perhaps matches TRBD1 (6 bases). This CDR3 is built from 14 residues. Per germline, CDR1 SGDLS and CDR2 YYNGEE. Trimming pared 1 base from V and 4 bases from J, leaving 11 bases between. CDR3 nucleotide sequence: TGTGCCAGCAGCGTAATGGGGACATTCTATGGCTACACCTTC. Translating gives CASSVMGTFYGYTF.

At least ten counts were recorded for this clonotype. V usage is TRBV9 and J usage is TRBJ2-1, with D unresolved. This CDR3 spans 15 amino acids. Between the trimmed V and J ends, which lost 0 bases and 2 bases, there was a span of 9 bases. CDR1 and CDR2 (germline): SGDLS, YYNGEE. The CDR3 sequence: CASSVDAATYNEQFF. CDR3 in DNA: TGTGCCAGCAGCGTAGACGCGGCCACCTACAATGAGCAGTTCTTC.